The clone carrying this T cell receptor beta chain was observed many times. This entry is derived from a study of blood T cell repertoires in COVID-19. Whole-study context: Collection of acute and convalescent COVID-19 samples took place in the United States, Italy and Spain.

The germline gives CDR1 MDHEN, CDR2 SYDVKM. Deletions cut 5 bases from V and 5 bases from J, with 19 bases between. This CDR3 is 16 amino acids long. The method was immunoSEQ multiplex PCR; TCRdb's version includes in-frame clones alone and lacks a portion of them. Of under 70,000 clones in the sample, around 88% are singletons; the top ten hold around 6.4%. The receptor's source is a woman in her seventies with acute or convalescent COVID-19. The rearrangement joins TRBV28 to TRBJ1-5; a possible D gene is TRBD1 (5 bases). Sequencing was done on a sample of peripheral blood. The CDR3 DNA reads as TGTGCCAGCAGTCCCCCCAACGGGGGTCGGGATCAGCCCCAGCATTTT. Protein sequence: CASSPPNGGRDQPQHF.